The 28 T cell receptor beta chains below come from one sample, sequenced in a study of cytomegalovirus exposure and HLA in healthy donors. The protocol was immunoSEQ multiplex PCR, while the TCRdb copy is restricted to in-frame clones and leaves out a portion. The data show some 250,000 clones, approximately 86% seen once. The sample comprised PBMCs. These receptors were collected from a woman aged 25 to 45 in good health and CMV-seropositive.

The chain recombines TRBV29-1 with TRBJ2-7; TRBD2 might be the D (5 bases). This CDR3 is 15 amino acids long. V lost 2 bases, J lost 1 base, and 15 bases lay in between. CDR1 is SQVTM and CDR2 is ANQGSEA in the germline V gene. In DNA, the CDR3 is TGCAGCGTTGAAATGATCGAGGGCGCATCCTACGAGCAGTACTTC. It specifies CSVEMIEGASYEQYF.

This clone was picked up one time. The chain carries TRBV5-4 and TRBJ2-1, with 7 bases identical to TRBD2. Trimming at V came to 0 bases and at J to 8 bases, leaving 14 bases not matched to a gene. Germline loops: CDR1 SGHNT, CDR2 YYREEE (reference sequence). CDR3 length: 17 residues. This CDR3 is CASSLGPREVLIDEQFF. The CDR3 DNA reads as TGTGCCAGCAGCTTGGGGCCCCGGGAGGTCCTTATCGATGAGCAGTTCTTC.

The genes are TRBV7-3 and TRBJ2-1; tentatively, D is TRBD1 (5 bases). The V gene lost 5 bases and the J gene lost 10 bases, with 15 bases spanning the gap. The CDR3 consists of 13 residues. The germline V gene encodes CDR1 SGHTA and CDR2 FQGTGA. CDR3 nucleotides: TGTGCCAGCAGCCTCTCTCAGGGTCGCGAGCAGTTCTTC. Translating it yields CASSLSQGREQFF.

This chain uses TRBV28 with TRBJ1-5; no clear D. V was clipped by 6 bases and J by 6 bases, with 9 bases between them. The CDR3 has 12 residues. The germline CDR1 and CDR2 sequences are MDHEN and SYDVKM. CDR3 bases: TGTGCCAGCAGCCCTCCCGGTCAGCCCCAGCATTTT. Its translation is CASSPPGQPQHF. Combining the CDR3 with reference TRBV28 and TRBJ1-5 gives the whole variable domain DVKVTQSSRYLVKRTGEKVFLECVQDMDHENMFWYRQDPGLGLRLIYFSYDVKMKEKGDIPEGYSVSREKKERFSLILESASTNQTSMYLCASSPPGQPQHFGDGTRLSIL.

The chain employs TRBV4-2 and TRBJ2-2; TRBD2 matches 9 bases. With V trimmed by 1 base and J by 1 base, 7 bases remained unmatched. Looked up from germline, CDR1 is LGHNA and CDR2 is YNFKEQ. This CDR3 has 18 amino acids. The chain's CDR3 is CASSQVGGRAGNTGELFF. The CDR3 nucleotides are TGTGCCAGCAGCCAAGTGGGCGGGAGGGCAGGGAACACCGGGGAGCTGTTTTTT.

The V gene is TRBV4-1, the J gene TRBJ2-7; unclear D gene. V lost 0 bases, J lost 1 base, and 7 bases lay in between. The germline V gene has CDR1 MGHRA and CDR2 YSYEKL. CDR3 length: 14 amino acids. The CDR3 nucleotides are TGCGCCAGCAGCCAAGATGCGGAATCCTACGAGCAGTACTTC. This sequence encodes CASSQDAESYEQYF.

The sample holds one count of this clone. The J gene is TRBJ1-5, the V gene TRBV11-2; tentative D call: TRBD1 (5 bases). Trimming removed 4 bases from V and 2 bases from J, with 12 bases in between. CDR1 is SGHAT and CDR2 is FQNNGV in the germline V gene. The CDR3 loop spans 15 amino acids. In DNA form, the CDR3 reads TGTGCCAGCAGCTCGGGGGTGGCGGGCAATCAGCCCCAGCATTTT. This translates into CASSSGVAGNQPQHF.

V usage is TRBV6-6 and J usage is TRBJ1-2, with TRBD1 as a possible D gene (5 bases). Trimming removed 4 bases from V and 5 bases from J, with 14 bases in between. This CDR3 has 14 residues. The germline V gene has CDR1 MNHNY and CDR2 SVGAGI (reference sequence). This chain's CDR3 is CASSSDRSQYGYTF. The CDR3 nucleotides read TGTGCCAGCAGTTCAGACAGAAGCCAGTATGGCTACACCTTC.

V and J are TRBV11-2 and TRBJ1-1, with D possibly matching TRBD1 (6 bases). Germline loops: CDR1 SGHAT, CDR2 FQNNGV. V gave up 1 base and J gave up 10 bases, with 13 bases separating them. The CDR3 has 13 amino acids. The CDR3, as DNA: TGTGCCAGCAGCTTAGGGAGGACAGCCGGAGCTTTCTTT. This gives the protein CASSLGRTAGAFF.

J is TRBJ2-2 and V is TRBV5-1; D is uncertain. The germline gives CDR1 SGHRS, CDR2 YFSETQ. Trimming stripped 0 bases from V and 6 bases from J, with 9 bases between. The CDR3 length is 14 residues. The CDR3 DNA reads TGCGCCAGCAGCTTGGGTTCCCTTGCCGGGGAGCTGTTTTTT. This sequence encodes CASSLGSLAGELFF. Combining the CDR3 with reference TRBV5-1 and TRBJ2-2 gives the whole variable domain KAGVTQTPRYLIKTRGQQVTLSCSPISGHRSVSWYQQTPGQGLQFLFEYFSETQRNKGNFPGRFSGRQFSNSRSEMNVSTLELGDSALYLCASSLGSLAGELFFGEGSRLTVL.

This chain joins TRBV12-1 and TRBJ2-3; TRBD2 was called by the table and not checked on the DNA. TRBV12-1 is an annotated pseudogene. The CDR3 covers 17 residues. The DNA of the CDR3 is TGTGCCAGCAGCCCCCCGTTGGGGAGGGGCTGCACAGATACGCAGTATTTT. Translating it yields CASSPPLGRGCTDTQYF.

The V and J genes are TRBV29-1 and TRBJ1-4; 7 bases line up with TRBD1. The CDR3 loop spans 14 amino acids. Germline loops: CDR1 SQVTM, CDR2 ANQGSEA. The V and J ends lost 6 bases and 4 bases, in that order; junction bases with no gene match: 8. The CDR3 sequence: CSVTLRDSNEKLFF. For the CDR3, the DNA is TGCAGCGTGACCCTCCGGGACAGTAATGAAAAACTGTTTTTT.

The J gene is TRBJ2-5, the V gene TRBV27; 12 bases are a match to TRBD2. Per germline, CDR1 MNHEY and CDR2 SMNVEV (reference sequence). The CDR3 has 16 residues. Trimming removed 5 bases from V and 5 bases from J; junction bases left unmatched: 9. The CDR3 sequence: CASSPLAGGSRETQYF. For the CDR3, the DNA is TGTGCCAGCAGTCCCCTAGCGGGAGGGTCCCGGGAGACCCAGTACTTC.

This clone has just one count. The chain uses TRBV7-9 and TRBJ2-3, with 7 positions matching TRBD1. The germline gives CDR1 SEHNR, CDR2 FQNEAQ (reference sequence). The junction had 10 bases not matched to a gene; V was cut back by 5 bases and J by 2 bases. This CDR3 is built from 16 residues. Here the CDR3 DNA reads TGTGCCAGCAGCACGTTGACAGGGCCCCCCACAGATACGCAGTATTTT. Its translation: CASSTLTGPPTDTQYF.

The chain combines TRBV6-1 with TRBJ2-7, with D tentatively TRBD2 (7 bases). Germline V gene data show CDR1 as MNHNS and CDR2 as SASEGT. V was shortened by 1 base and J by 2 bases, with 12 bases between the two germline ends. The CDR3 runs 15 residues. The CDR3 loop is CASSEEGGSTYEQYF. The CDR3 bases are TGTGCCAGCAGTGAAGAGGGGGGGTCCACCTACGAGCAGTACTTC.

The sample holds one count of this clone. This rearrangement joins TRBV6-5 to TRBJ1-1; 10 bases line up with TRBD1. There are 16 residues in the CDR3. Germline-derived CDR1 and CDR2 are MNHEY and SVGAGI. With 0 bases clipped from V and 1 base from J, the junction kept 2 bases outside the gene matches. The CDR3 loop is CASSYSRTGGNTEAFF. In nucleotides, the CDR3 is TGTGCCAGCAGTTACTCGAGGACAGGGGGGAACACTGAAGCTTTCTTT.

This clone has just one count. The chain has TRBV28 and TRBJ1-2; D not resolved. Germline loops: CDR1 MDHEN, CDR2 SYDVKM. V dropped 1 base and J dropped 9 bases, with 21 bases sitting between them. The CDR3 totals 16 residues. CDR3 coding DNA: TGTGCCAGCAGTTTATTTTCCCCGTCCAGGTCTTTGCGCTACACCTTC. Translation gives CASSLFSPSRSLRYTF.

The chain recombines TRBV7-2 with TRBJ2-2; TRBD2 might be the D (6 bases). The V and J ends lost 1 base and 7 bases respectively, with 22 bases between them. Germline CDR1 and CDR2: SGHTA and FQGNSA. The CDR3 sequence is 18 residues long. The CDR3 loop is CASSLDLPTGVRDGELFF. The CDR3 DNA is TGTGCCAGCAGCTTAGATTTACCGACGGGAGTGAGAGACGGGGAGCTGTTTTTT.

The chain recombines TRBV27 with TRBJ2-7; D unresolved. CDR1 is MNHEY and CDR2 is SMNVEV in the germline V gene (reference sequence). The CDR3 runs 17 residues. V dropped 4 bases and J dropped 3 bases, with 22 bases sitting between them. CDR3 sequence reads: CASSSPRPDGEGYEQYF. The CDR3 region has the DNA TGTGCCAGCAGTTCCCCAAGACCCGACGGAGAAGGCTACGAGCAGTACTTC.

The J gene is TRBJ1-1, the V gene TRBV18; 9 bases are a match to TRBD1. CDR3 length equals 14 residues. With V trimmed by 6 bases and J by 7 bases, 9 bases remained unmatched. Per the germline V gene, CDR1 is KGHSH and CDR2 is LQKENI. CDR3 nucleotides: TGTGCCAGCTCGCCCGACAGGGGGATCGGTGAAGCTTTCTTT. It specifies CASSPDRGIGEAFF. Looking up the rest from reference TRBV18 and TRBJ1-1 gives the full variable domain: NAGVMQNPRHLVRRRGQEARLRCSPMKGHSHVYWYRQLPEEGLKFMVYLQKENIIDESGMPKERFSAEFPKEGPSILRIQQVVRGDSAAYFCASSPDRGIGEAFFGQGTRLTVV.

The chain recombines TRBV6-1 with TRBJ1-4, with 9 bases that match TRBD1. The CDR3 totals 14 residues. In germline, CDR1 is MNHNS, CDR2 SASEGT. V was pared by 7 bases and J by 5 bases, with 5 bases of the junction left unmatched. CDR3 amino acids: CASNVDRGNEKLFF. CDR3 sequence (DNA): TGTGCCAGCAACGTAGACAGGGGGAATGAAAAACTGTTTTTT.

CDR3 nucleotides: TGTGCCAGCACCTCACTACTGGACAGGCAACACTATGGCTACACCTTC. Translation: CASTSLLDRQHYGYTF. The chain carries TRBV2 and TRBJ1-2; 7 nucleotides align to TRBD1. CDR1 and CDR2 from the germline V gene are SNHLY and FYNNEI. There are 16 residues in the CDR3. With 7 bases clipped from V and 3 bases from J, the junction kept 14 bases outside the gene matches.

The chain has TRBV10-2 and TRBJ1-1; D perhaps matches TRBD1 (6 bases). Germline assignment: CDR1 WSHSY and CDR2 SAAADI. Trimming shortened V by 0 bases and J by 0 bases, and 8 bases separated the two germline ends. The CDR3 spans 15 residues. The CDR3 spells CASSESRGLNTEAFF. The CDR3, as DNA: TGCGCCAGCAGTGAGTCCAGGGGCTTGAACACTGAAGCTTTCTTT.

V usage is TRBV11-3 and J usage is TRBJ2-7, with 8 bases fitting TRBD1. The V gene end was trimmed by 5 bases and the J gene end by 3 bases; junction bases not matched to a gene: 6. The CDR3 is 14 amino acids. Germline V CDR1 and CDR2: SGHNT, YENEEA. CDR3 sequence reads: CASSPYRGDYEQYF. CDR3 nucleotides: TGTGCCAGCAGCCCCTACAGGGGGGACTACGAGCAGTACTTC.

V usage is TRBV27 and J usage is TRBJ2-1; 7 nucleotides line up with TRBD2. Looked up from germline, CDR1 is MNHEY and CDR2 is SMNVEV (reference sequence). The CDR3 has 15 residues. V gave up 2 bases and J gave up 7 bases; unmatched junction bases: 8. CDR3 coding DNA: TGTGCCAGCAGTTTAATTGCGGGAGCTTGGAATGAGCAGTTCTTC. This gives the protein CASSLIAGAWNEQFF.

The CDR3 DNA sequence: TGTGCCAGCCGGTTTGGGGACAGGGTCGTAACTGAAGCTTTCTTT. Protein product: CASRFGDRVVTEAFF. This rearrangement joins TRBV6-6 to TRBJ1-1, with 9 positions matching TRBD1. Trimming took 8 bases from V and 5 from J; bases not matched to a gene: 12. The CDR3 is made up of 15 amino acids. CDR1 MNHNY and CDR2 SVGAGI come from the germline V gene (reference sequence).

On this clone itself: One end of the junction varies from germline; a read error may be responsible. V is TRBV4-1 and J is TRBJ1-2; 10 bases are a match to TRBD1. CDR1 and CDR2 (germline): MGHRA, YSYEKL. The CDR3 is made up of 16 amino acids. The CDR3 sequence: CASSQERHHGQGELAF. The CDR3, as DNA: TGCGCCAGCAGCCAAGAACGGCACCATGGACAGGGGGAATTGGCCTTC.

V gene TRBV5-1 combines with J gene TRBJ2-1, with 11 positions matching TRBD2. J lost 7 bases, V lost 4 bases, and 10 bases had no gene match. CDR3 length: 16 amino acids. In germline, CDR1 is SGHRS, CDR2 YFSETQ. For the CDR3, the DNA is TGCGCCAGCAGCCTAGGACTAGCGGGCCGTGGAAATGAGCAGTTCTTC. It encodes CASSLGLAGRGNEQFF.